The clone carrying this T cell receptor beta chain appeared a few times. Antigen: not known. The germline V gene encodes CDR1 SGHDT and CDR2 YYEEEE. V lost 3 bases and J 1 base, leaving 13 bases between the germline ends. The length of the CDR3 is 15 residues. Sequencing was preceded by expansion of antigen-specific CD4+ T cells with viral peptide pools in the ViraFEST assay. Subsequent to a culture period of 10 to 11 days, CD4+ T cells were isolated. According to the study, vaccine recipients showed no prior SARS-CoV-2 infection and negative nucleocapsid antibodies. The data originate from a study of vaccination effects on CD4 cells after COVID-19. Whole-study findings and limits: Clones of infection and vaccine origin contracted markedly late after vaccination.

Here immunoSEQ multiplex PCR was the method, and the copy in TCRdb shows in-frame clones only, minus some. The sample lists more than 20,000 clones, around 70% occurring once. The chain links TRBV5-6 to TRBJ1-1; TRBD1 is a possible D gene (5 bases). This sequence originates from a human donor who received a COVID-19 vaccine. The specimen comprised CD4+ T cells from PBMCs cultured with SARS-CoV-2 spike peptides, sampled before COVID-19 vaccination. CDR3 coding DNA: TGTGCCAGCAGCTCGGGACTCGTAAAGAACACTGAAGCTTTCTTT. Protein product: CASSSGLVKNTEAFF.